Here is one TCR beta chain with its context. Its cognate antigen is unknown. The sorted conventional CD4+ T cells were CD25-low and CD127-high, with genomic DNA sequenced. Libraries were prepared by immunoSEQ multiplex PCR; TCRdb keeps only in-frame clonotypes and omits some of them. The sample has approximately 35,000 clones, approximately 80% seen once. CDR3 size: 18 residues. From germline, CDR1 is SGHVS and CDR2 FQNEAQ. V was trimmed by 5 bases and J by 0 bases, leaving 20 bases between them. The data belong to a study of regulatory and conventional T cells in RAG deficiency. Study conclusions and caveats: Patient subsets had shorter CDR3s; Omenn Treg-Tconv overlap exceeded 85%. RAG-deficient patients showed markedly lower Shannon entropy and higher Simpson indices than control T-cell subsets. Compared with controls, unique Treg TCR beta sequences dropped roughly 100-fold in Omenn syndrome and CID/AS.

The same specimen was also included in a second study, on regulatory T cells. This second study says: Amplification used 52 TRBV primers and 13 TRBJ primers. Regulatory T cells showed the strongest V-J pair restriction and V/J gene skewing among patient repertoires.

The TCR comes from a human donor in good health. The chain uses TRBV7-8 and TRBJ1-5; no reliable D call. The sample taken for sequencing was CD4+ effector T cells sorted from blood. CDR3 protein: CASSPRERARNSNQPQHF. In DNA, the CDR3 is TGTGCCAGCAGCCCGAGAGAACGGGCCAGGAATAGCAATCAGCCCCAGCATTTT.